Listed here are 9 T cell receptor beta chains from one sample, sequenced in a study of cytomegalovirus exposure and HLA in healthy donors. Primers included in the PCR were 60 Vbeta and 13 Jbeta primers. This table comes from immunoSEQ multiplex PCR, and its TCRdb copy is limited to in-frame clones, with some not included. This table has 95,000 to 150,000 clones, about 80% appearing once. The sample taken for sequencing was PBMCs. These receptor sequences come from a woman between 50 and 59 years old in good health and CMV-seropositive.

The chain joins TRBV11-2 to TRBJ1-2; tentative D call: TRBD1 (6 bases). The CDR3 loop spans 15 amino acids. CDR1 and CDR2 (germline): SGHAT, FQNNGV. With 0 bases removed from V and 5 bases from J, the gap between germline ends came to 13 bases. The DNA for the CDR3 is TGTGCCAGCAGCTTAGAACCAGGGGCATGGTATGGCTACACCTTC. Its protein product is CASSLEPGAWYGYTF.

This chain links TRBV5-1 with TRBJ1-3; 7 bases are a match to TRBD1. Trimming took 4 bases from V and 1 from J; bases not matched to a gene: 2. From germline, CDR1 is SGHRS and CDR2 YFSETQ. The CDR3 spans 14 residues. The CDR3 bases are TGCGCCAGCAGCGGGGACAGTTCTGGAAACACCATATATTTT. It encodes CASSGDSSGNTIYF.

About this clone itself: The germline gene is not matched at one end of the junction; a read error may be the cause. The chain couples TRBV18 to TRBJ1-1; TRBD1 agrees at 7 bases. Germline V gene sequence: CDR1 KGHSH, CDR2 LQKENI. This CDR3 has 15 residues. The CDR3 region is CASSPPGQLNTEAFF. In nucleotides, the CDR3 is TGTGCCAGCTCGCCACCGGGACAGTTGAACACTGAAGCTTTCTTT.

This chain connects TRBV30 to TRBJ1-3, with D perhaps TRBD1 (5 bases). This CDR3 contains 14 residues. Deletions cut 0 bases from V and 4 bases from J, with 10 bases between. The germline gives CDR1 GTSNPN, CDR2 SVGIG (reference sequence). CDR3 DNA sequence: TGTGCCTGGAGTGTCCACAGGACAGGAAACACCATATATTTT. Translated: CAWSVHRTGNTIYF. Looking up the rest from reference TRBV30 and TRBJ1-3 gives the full variable domain: SQTIHQWPATLVQPVGSPLSLECTVEGTSNPNLYWYRQAAGRGLQLLFYSVGIGQISSEVPQNLSASRPQDRQFILSSKKLLLSDSGFYLCAWSVHRTGNTIYFGEGSWLTVV.

V is TRBV4-1 and J is TRBJ2-5; 11 positions agree with TRBD2. The CDR3 runs to 20 residues. Germline CDR1 and CDR2: MGHRA and YSYEKL. V lost 3 bases to trimming and J lost 1 base; unmatched junction nucleotides: 16. Here the CDR3 reads CASSHNYSPGLAEPQETQYF. In nucleotides, the CDR3 is TGCGCCAGCAGCCATAACTACTCTCCGGGACTAGCGGAGCCCCAAGAGACCCAGTACTTC.

This chain uses TRBV5-1 with TRBJ1-6; no clear D. V lost 2 bases to trimming and J lost 6 bases, with 9 bases between them. The CDR3 is 14 amino acids. The V gene's germline CDR1 is SGHRS and CDR2 YFSETQ. CDR3 in DNA: TGCGCCAGCAGCTTCGGGGATAGTAATTCACCCCTCCACTTT. Translated: CASSFGDSNSPLHF.

This clone was observed once. The J gene is TRBJ2-1, the V gene TRBV30; TRBD2 aligns across 10 bases. The CDR3 extends over 16 amino acids. The germline V gene encodes CDR1 GTSNPN and CDR2 SVGIG (reference sequence). V lost 3 bases, J lost 4 bases, and 9 bases stayed unmatched. The CDR3 protein is CAWRPTSGYLYNEQFF. CDR3 in DNA: TGTGCCTGGAGGCCGACTAGCGGGTACCTTTACAATGAGCAGTTCTTC. The full variable domain, in which reference TRBV30 and TRBJ2-1 provide the parts outside the CDR3, is SQTIHQWPATLVQPVGSPLSLECTVEGTSNPNLYWYRQAAGRGLQLLFYSVGIGQISSEVPQNLSASRPQDRQFILSSKKLLLSDSGFYLCAWRPTSGYLYNEQFFGPGTRLTVL.

The J gene is TRBJ1-2, the V gene TRBV6-5, with TRBD1 identical over 11 bases. Germline assignment: CDR1 MNHEY and CDR2 SVGAGI. Trimming cost V 0 bases and J 7 bases; bases outside gene matches: 4. The CDR3 runs to 15 residues. The CDR3 loop reads CASSYSGQGVSGYTF. CDR3 nucleotide sequence: TGTGCCAGCAGTTACTCGGGACAGGGGGTTTCTGGCTACACCTTC.

The chain employs TRBV2 and TRBJ2-2; D is uncertain. The germline gives CDR1 SNHLY, CDR2 FYNNEI. This CDR3 is built from 11 residues. Trimming removed 5 bases from V and 8 bases from J, with 6 bases in between. For the CDR3, the DNA is TGTGCCAGCAGTTTTTCAGGGGAGCTGTTTTTT. As protein: CASSFSGELFF.